The rows below give T cell receptor beta chains drawn from one sample of a study of CD8 T cells in ankylosing spondylitis. TCRdb reprocessed the 5' RACE reads via MiXCR and lists one record per CDR3 protein. The sample lists 100,000 to 150,000 distinct CDR3 sequences, around 8.5% occurring once. The sequenced sample consisted of blood, either unsorted or a sorted T cell fraction (not recorded which). These receptors all come from a male donor with ankylosing spondylitis or in good health (not recorded which). CDR3s include the opening cysteine and the closing phenylalanine or tryptophan. The D gene is left open where the match is weak. Only some rows state a clone size, as once, few, many or a class for expanded clones.

.,.,TRBJ2-6,TRBV11-2,TGTGCCAGCAGCTTAGTAGGCTCTGGGGCCAACGGCCTGACTTTC,CASSLVGSGANGLTF
.,TRBD2,TRBJ2-2,TRBV7-8,TGTGCCAGCAGCACCCGGACTAGCGGGAGTCGGTCCGGGGAGCTGTTTTTT,CASSTRTSGSRSGELFF
.,TRBD2,TRBJ2-3,TRBV20-1,TGCAGTGCTAGAGACCCCCAACTAGCGGGAGGTCGCACAGATACGCAGTATTTT,CSARDPQLAGGRTDTQYF
few,.,TRBJ2-3,TRBV5-1,TGCGCCAGCAGCTTGGCTCAGGGGGGTCCAGATACGCAGTATTTT,CASSLAQGGPDTQYF
.,.,TRBJ1-2,TRBV7-3,TGTGCCGTTTACGACAGTCAGTTTGGCTACACCTTC,CAVYDSQFGYTF
many,.,TRBJ2-1,TRBV5-1,TGCGCCAGCAGCTTGGGGACCCCCAATGAGCAGTTCTTC,CASSLGTPNEQFF
.,TRBD2,TRBJ2-7,TRBV7-2,TGTGCCAGCAGCTTGGGGACTAGCTGGGGGTACGAGCAGTACTTC,CASSLGTSWGYEQYF
many,TRBD2,TRBJ2-3,TRBV20-1,TGCAGTGCTATCAGGACTAGCGGGAGGGCCACAGATACGCAGTATTTT,CSAIRTSGRATDTQYF
few,.,TRBJ2-3,TRBV18,TGTGCCAGCTCACCACTTCAGGGATCAACTAGCACAGATACGCAGTATTTT,CASSPLQGSTSTDTQYF
many,TRBD2,TRBJ2-7,TRBV4-2,TGTGCCAGCAGCCAAGATTTATTAGGGTTCGGGACTAGCTCTTACGAGCAGTACTTC,CASSQDLLGFGTSSYEQYF
many,TRBD1,TRBJ1-2,TRBV5-1,TGCGCCAGCAGCTTCGGACAGGGAACCTATGGCTACACCTTC,CASSFGQGTYGYTF
many,.,TRBJ2-1,TRBV25-1,TGTGCCAGCAGTTATACGGCTTACAATGAGCAGTTCTTC,CASSYTAYNEQFF
many,.,TRBJ2-1,TRBV10-3,TGTGCCATCAGCCCGGGAGTTGGCAATGAGCAGTTCTTC,CAISPGVGNEQFF
many,.,TRBJ1-3,TRBV21-1,TGTGCCAGCAGCAAAGGGGGACGGGCTGGAAACACCATATATTTT,CASSKGGRAGNTIYF
.,.,TRBJ1-2,TRBV6-5,TGTGCCAGCAGTTTAGAGGGATCCTATGGCTACACCTTC,CASSLEGSYGYTF
many,.,TRBJ2-1,TRBV4-3,TGCGCCAGCAGCCAAGAAATTCGGCAGGGGGGCTACAATGAGCAGTTCTTC,CASSQEIRQGGYNEQFF
.,TRBD2,TRBJ2-1,TRBV2,TGTGCCAGCAGGCATTCCCCTAGCGGGAGGGATGATGAGCAGTTCTTC,CASRHSPSGRDDEQFF
many,.,TRBJ2-1,TRBV3-1,TGTGCCAGCAGCCAAGATAGAGGGGAGCGGTTCAATGAGCAGTTCTTC,CASSQDRGERFNEQFF
.,TRBD1,TRBJ2-4,TRBV29-1,TGCAGCGTCGTTACCCGGGACAGTCAAAACATTCAGTACTTC,CSVVTRDSQNIQYF
few,TRBD1,TRBJ2-7,TRBV7-2,TGTGCCAGCAGCTTAAGTCGGGACAGCCCGTCCTACGAGCAGTACTTC,CASSLSRDSPSYEQYF
many,.,TRBJ2-7,TRBV7-6,TGTGCCAGCAGCCTGACTCGCTACGAGCAGTACTTC,CASSLTRYEQYF
many,.,TRBJ2-7,TRBV7-2,TGTGCCAGCAGCTTAGCAGCGCGGTACGAGCAGTACTTC,CASSLAARYEQYF
many,.,TRBJ2-7,TRBV14,TGTGCCAGCAGCCAAGATGTGTTTGGTTACGAGCAGTACTTC,CASSQDVFGYEQYF
few,.,TRBJ2-4,TRBV5-1,TGCGCCAGCAGCTTGGGAGGGTGGCAAAACAGTCAGTACTTC,CASSLGGWQNSQYF
many,.,TRBJ2-1,TRBV4-3,TGCGCCAGCAGCCAAGATAAACTTTACAATGAGCAGTTCTTC,CASSQDKLYNEQFF
few,TRBD2,TRBJ2-1,TRBV18,TGTGCCAGCTCACCCAGCGGGAGTCCCAATGAGCAGTTCTTC,CASSPSGSPNEQFF
few,.,TRBJ2-1,TRBV28,TGTGCCAGCAGCCGCCATACCGGAAATATAAACAATGAGCAGTTCTTC,CASSRHTGNINNEQFF
few,TRBD1,TRBJ2-1,TRBV29-1,TGCAGCGTCCGGACAGGGATGGGCGGGGATGAGCAGTTCTTC,CSVRTGMGGDEQFF
many,TRBD2,TRBJ2-2,TRBV5-1,TGCGCCAGCAGCTTGGATGCTAGCGGGAGTTACGCCGGGGAGCTGTTTTTT,CASSLDASGSYAGELFF
few,.,TRBJ2-1,TRBV4-1,TGCGCCAGCAGCCAAGTCCTCTCTAGCATTACCTACAATGAGCAGTTCTTC,CASSQVLSSITYNEQFF
.,.,TRBJ2-3,TRBV7-2,TGTGCCAGCAGCTTAGTGGAGTCGCGTCATACGCAGTATTTT,CASSLVESRHTQYF
.,TRBD1,TRBJ2-7,TRBV4-2,TGTGCCAGCAGCCAAGATCCGGGACAGGGGGCGGGAGAGCAGTACTTC,CASSQDPGQGAGEQYF
.,.,TRBJ2-4,TRBV5-6,TGTGCCAGCAGCTTGGTATTTTCTCGGTCAGGGCGCCGGGGGTCTTTCAAAAACATTCAGTACTTC,CASSLVFSRSGRRGSFKNIQYF
few,.,TRBJ2-7,TRBV28,TGTGCCAGCAGTACGAAAGGCCTCCAGCAGTACTTC,CASSTKGLQQYF
many,.,TRBJ1-5,TRBV20-1,TGCAGTGCTAGAGAATTACAGGGTCATCAGCCCCAGCATTTT,CSARELQGHQPQHF
many,TRBD2,TRBJ2-7,TRBV20-1,TGCAGTGCCAAAGGGACTAGCCCCAACGAGCAGTACTTC,CSAKGTSPNEQYF
.,.,TRBJ2-5,TRBV12-3/TRBV12-4,TGTGCCTGCAGTTTGGAACAGGCCTATAGCGACCCTTTACAAGAGACCCAGTACTTC,CACSLEQAYSDPLQETQYF
many,TRBD1,TRBJ1-1,TRBV20-1,TGCAGTGCTTACAGGGGGCAAACTGAAGCTTTCTTT,CSAYRGQTEAFF
few,.,TRBJ2-3,TRBV14,TGTGCCAGCAGCCAAGATCCCGGGGCCCTGGGAACAGATACGCAGTATTTT,CASSQDPGALGTDTQYF
few,TRBD1,TRBJ2-7,TRBV7-3,TGTGCCAGCAGCTTGGACAGGAACTACGAGCAGTACTTC,CASSLDRNYEQYF
few,.,TRBJ2-1,TRBV6-2/TRBV6-3,TGTGCCAGCACTGAGCGCCCCGGTAACTACAATGAGCAGTTCTTC,CASTERPGNYNEQFF
.,TRBD2,TRBJ2-1,TRBV6-1,TGTGCCAGCAGGAGCGGGAGGAGACACAATGAGCAGTTCTTC,CASRSGRRHNEQFF
.,.,TRBJ2-7,TRBV29-1,TGCAGCGTTGAAGATGTTGTAGGGGGGAGGGCCTACGAGCAGTACTTC,CSVEDVVGGRAYEQYF
many,TRBD2,TRBJ2-5,TRBV5-1,TGCGCCAGCAGCCATGGGACTAGCGGGAGGGTCCAAGAGACCCAGTACTTC,CASSHGTSGRVQETQYF
.,TRBD2,TRBJ2-7,TRBV6-2/TRBV6-3,TGTGCCAGCAGTTACTCGCTCCCCGGGACTAGCGGAGGATTAAGATACGAGCAGTACTTC,CASSYSLPGTSGGLRYEQYF
many,TRBD1,TRBJ2-2,TRBV11-2,TGTGCCAGCAGCGCCCAGGGGGCGAGAACCGGGGAGCTGTTTTTT,CASSAQGARTGELFF
many,.,TRBJ2-2,TRBV5-5,TGTGCCAGCAGCTTGACGGGACAGAACACCGGGGAGCTGTTTTTT,CASSLTGQNTGELFF
.,TRBD1,TRBJ1-4,TRBV28,TGTGCCAGCAGTCCGGACAGGGGGCCTCTTAATGAAAAACTGTTTTTT,CASSPDRGPLNEKLFF
.,TRBD2,TRBJ2-1,TRBV28,TGTGCCAGCAGCGTACTAGCGGGATGCCCTACCTCCTACAATGAGCAGTTCTTC,CASSVLAGCPTSYNEQFF
many,TRBD2,TRBJ2-1,TRBV27,TGTGCCAGCAGTGCTTCTAGCGGGAGTTCCTACAATGAGCAGTTCTTC,CASSASSGSSYNEQFF
many,.,TRBJ2-3,TRBV5-4,TGTGCCAGCAGCTTGGATCTAGCCTACGGGGGTTTTGATACGCAGTATTTT,CASSLDLAYGGFDTQYF
.,TRBD1,TRBJ1-4,TRBV7-8,TGTGCCAGCAGCCCACAGGGGGCGACTGAAAAACTGTTTTTT,CASSPQGATEKLFF
many,TRBD2,TRBJ2-1,TRBV5-1,TGCGCCAGCAGCTCGCGGACTAGCGGGGGGTACAATGAGCAGTTCTTC,CASSSRTSGGYNEQFF
many,.,TRBJ2-2,TRBV19,TGTGCCACAGACGGTAACACCGGGGAGCTGTTTTTT,CATDGNTGELFF